These 21 T cell receptor beta chains share one sample of origin, sequenced in a study of T-cell reconstitution after alpha-beta-depleted transplantation in children. A library of TCRbeta sequences, prepared with unique molecular identifiers, was generated. TCRdb re-called the PCR reads with MiXCR, one entry per CDR3 protein. Of 550,000 to 800,000 distinct CDR3 sequences in the sample, under 15% were seen once. This specimen consisted of PBMCs, obtained before TCRalphabeta/CD19-depleted stem cell transplant. These receptors were obtained from a girl aged 2 to 10 with congenital amegakaryocytic thrombocytopenia, due to receive a stem cell transplant.

The rearrangement joins TRBV19 to TRBJ2-1; TRBD1 matches 9 bases. V shed 2 bases, J shed 3 bases, and the junction held 2 bases outside the gene matches. The CDR3 is made up of 15 amino acids. The germline V gene encodes CDR1 LNHDA and CDR2 SQIVND (reference sequence). CDR3 residues: CASSIPGQGYNEQFF. The CDR3 DNA reads TGTGCCAGTAGTATACCGGGACAGGGCTACAATGAGCAGTTCTTC.

Note on this clonotype: One end of the junction does not line up with germline, which may come from a read error. The chain joins TRBV3-1 to TRBJ2-5; D possibly corresponds to TRBD2 (6 bases). CDR3 length: 15 residues. Per the germline V gene, CDR1 is LGHDT and CDR2 is YNNKEL (reference sequence). The CDR3 spells CASCQGGNRQETQYF. Here the CDR3 DNA reads TGTGCCAGCTGCCAAGGCGGGAACCGCCAAGAGACCCAGTACTTC.

The rearrangement uses TRBV20-1 and TRBJ1-6; no clear D gene. V was clipped by 5 bases and J by 10 bases, with 15 bases between them. Germline V gene lookup returns CDR1 DFQATT and CDR2 SNEGSKA (reference sequence). The CDR3 runs 13 residues. The DNA for the CDR3 is TGCAGTGCTTACCGCGGGGAGGAATCACCCCTCCACTTT. This codes for CSAYRGEESPLHF.

This chain joins TRBV20-1 and TRBJ2-3, with D perhaps matching TRBD2 (5 bases). Germline values: CDR1 DFQATT, CDR2 SNEGSKA (reference sequence). The CDR3 consists of 13 residues. V gave up 6 bases and J gave up 2 bases, with 12 bases separating them. Here the CDR3 DNA reads TGCAGTGCGAGCGGTGGGATCACAGATACGCAGTATTTT. It yields the protein CSASGGITDTQYF.

This clonotype was counted a few times. The rearrangement links TRBV12-3 or TRBV12-4 to TRBJ2-2; 9 nucleotides match TRBD1. This CDR3 contains 16 residues. V shed 6 bases, J shed 6 bases, and the junction held 11 bases outside the gene matches. The CDR3 region is CASSSPTGGPPGELFF. The CDR3 bases are TGTGCCAGCAGCTCACCGACAGGGGGTCCCCCCGGGGAGCTGTTTTTT.

This clonotype was counted many times. The chain has TRBV6-1 and TRBJ1-2; 8 bases match TRBD1. The CDR3 extends over 13 amino acids. Germline CDR1 and CDR2: MNHNS and SASEGT. J was trimmed by 4 bases and V by 6 bases; bases with no gene match: 4. CDR3 coding DNA: TGTGCCAGCAGCAGGGGGCTCAGCTATGGCTACACCTTC. As protein: CASSRGLSYGYTF.

In this sample, this clonotype turned up many times. V is TRBV15 and J is TRBJ1-5, with D hard to call. Per the germline V gene, CDR1 is LNHNV and CDR2 is YYDKDF (reference sequence). This CDR3 is 14 amino acids long. V was pared by 0 bases and J by 8 bases, with 11 bases between. As DNA, the CDR3 is TGTGCCACCAGCAGAGATCGGGGAGTGGAGCCCCAGCATTTT. Residues: CATSRDRGVEPQHF.

This clonotype turned up a few times. This chain uses TRBV9 with TRBJ2-1, with D possibly TRBD2 on 6 matching bases. Looked up from germline, CDR1 is SGDLS and CDR2 is YYNGEE. The length of the CDR3 is 15 residues. V was shortened by 2 bases and J by 6 bases, with 15 bases between the two germline ends. The CDR3: CASSVVPGTRNEQFF. CDR3 DNA: TGTGCCAGCAGCGTGGTCCCCGGGACTCGCAATGAGCAGTTCTTC.

The chain recombines TRBV7-9 with TRBJ2-4; 7 nucleotides agree with TRBD2. With V trimmed by 2 bases and J by 8 bases, 3 bases remained unmatched. Germline assignment: CDR1 SEHNR and CDR2 FQNEAQ (reference sequence). The CDR3 is 13 amino acids. Here the CDR3 DNA reads TGTGCCAGCAGCTTATATCGGGAGGACATTCAGTACTTC. Residues: CASSLYREDIQYF.

V and J are TRBV5-6 and TRBJ1-2, with D perhaps TRBD1 (5 bases). Germline CDR1 reads SGHDT; CDR2 reads YYEEEE. Trimming removed 5 bases from V and 0 bases from J, with 11 bases in between. CDR3 size: 14 residues. The CDR3 DNA reads TGTGCCAGCAGTCCCGGGACGTCTAACTATGGCTACACCTTC. Encoded protein: CASSPGTSNYGYTF.

Many counts were recorded for this clonotype. This chain joins TRBV5-1 and TRBJ2-3; the D is unclear. There are 14 residues in the CDR3. CDR1 is SGHRS and CDR2 is YFSETQ in the germline V gene. V dropped 0 bases and J dropped 2 bases, with 7 bases sitting between them. The CDR3 loop reads CASSLGPNTDTQYF. The CDR3, as DNA: TGCGCCAGCAGCTTGGGACCAAACACAGATACGCAGTATTTT.

A few counts support this clonotype. V gene TRBV7-9 combines with J gene TRBJ2-7; TRBD2 might be the D (6 bases). V was trimmed by 5 bases and J by 3 bases, leaving 20 bases between them. Germline-derived CDR1 and CDR2 are SEHNR and FQNEAQ (reference sequence). The CDR3 spans 16 residues. CDR3 protein: CASSPNLVGLHYEQYF. The DNA for the CDR3 is TGTGCCAGCAGCCCCAATCTGGTGGGACTCCACTACGAGCAGTACTTC.

This clonotype was counted between two and nine times. This chain joins TRBV5-1 and TRBJ2-3; 12 nucleotides match TRBD2. The V segment lost 0 bases and the J segment 5 bases; nucleotides outside the gene matches: 7. This CDR3 contains 17 residues. Germline assignment: CDR1 SGHRS and CDR2 YFSETQ. For the CDR3, the DNA is TGCGCCAGCAGCTTGGATTATCTAGCGGGAGGGGTAGATACGCAGTATTTT. This gives the protein CASSLDYLAGGVDTQYF. Full variable domain (outside the CDR3, taken from reference TRBV5-1 and TRBJ2-3): KAGVTQTPRYLIKTRGQQVTLSCSPISGHRSVSWYQQTPGQGLQFLFEYFSETQRNKGNFPGRFSGRQFSNSRSEMNVSTLELGDSALYLCASSLDYLAGGVDTQYFGPGTRLTVL.

This clonotype was picked up a small number of times. This sequence joins TRBV7-9 and TRBJ2-7, with D possibly TRBD1 on 6 matching bases. V was cut by 5 bases and J by 5 bases, with 16 bases left in between. The length of the CDR3 is 14 residues. Germline V gives CDR1 SEHNR, CDR2 FQNEAQ (reference sequence). DNA for the CDR3: TGTGCCAGCAGCCCCAGTCCCAGGGGCGACGAGCAGTACTTC. Its protein is CASSPSPRGDEQYF.

A few counts support this clonotype. The chain recombines TRBV7-9 with TRBJ2-4; D ambiguous. The germline V gene encodes CDR1 SEHNR and CDR2 FQNEAQ (reference sequence). The CDR3 has 16 residues. V shed 1 base and J shed 0 bases, with 10 bases lying between them. The CDR3 bases are TGTGCCAGCAGCTTAGTGCAGCAGCTAGCCAAAAACATTCAGTACTTC. It translates to CASSLVQQLAKNIQYF.

This clonotype came up a few times. The chain recombines TRBV12-3 or TRBV12-4 with TRBJ2-1; D is unresolved. The CDR3 loop spans 12 amino acids. V was clipped by 6 bases and J by 10 bases, with 13 bases between them. CDR3 sequence: CASSRTATEQFF. In nucleotides, the CDR3 is TGTGCCAGCAGCCGTACTGCAACAGAGCAGTTCTTC.

A few counts support this clonotype. The J gene is TRBJ2-1, the V gene TRBV30; D possibly corresponds to TRBD2 (6 bases). There are 12 residues in the CDR3. Trimming left V 1 base short and J 6 bases short, with 7 bases between. Germline CDR1 and CDR2: GTSNPN and SVGIG (reference sequence). The CDR3 DNA reads TGTGCCTGGAGTGAGCGGGTCAATGAGCAGTTCTTC. Its protein product is CAWSERVNEQFF.

The table lists this clonotype with a few counts. This chain uses TRBV10-3 with TRBJ2-1, with a weak D call TRBD2 (6 bases). The CDR3 loop spans 13 amino acids. The V gene's germline CDR1 is ENHRY and CDR2 SYGVKD. The germline V and J ends were trimmed by 11 bases and 8 bases, with 19 bases remaining between them. The CDR3 DNA reads TGTGCCTCCTCGACTAGTTCAGTCGATGAGCAGTTCTTC. Its protein product is CASSTSSVDEQFF.

The chain carries TRBV18 and TRBJ2-1, with D perhaps matching TRBD1 or TRBD2 (5 bases each). V lost 5 bases and J 6 bases, leaving 20 bases between the germline ends. There are 16 residues in the CDR3. The V gene's germline CDR1 is KGHSH and CDR2 LQKENI. The CDR3: CASSANPGTQGNEQFF. The CDR3, as DNA: TGTGCCAGCTCAGCTAACCCCGGGACCCAAGGCAATGAGCAGTTCTTC.

A few counts support this clonotype. The chain couples TRBV4-2 to TRBJ1-6; 7 bases line up with TRBD1. CDR3 length: 15 residues. After removal of 5 bases from V and 8 bases from J, the junction contained 9 bases not matched to a gene. The germline V gene encodes CDR1 LGHNA and CDR2 YNFKEQ. The CDR3 nucleotides are TGTGCCAGCAGCGATTCACAGGGGCGGGATTCACCCCTCCACTTT. It yields the protein CASSDSQGRDSPLHF.

The rearrangement links TRBV5-1 to TRBJ2-1; possibly TRBD2 for D (6 bases). Trimming cost V 0 bases and J 0 bases, with 13 bases left between them. The CDR3 loop spans 17 amino acids. Germline V gene sequence: CDR1 SGHRS, CDR2 YFSETQ. CDR3 sequence (DNA): TGCGCCAGCAGCTTGGCCTTAGCGGAAAGCTCCTACAATGAGCAGTTCTTC. This sequence encodes CASSLALAESSYNEQFF. The entire variable domain, with the rest obtained from reference TRBV5-1 and TRBJ2-1, is as follows: KAGVTQTPRYLIKTRGQQVTLSCSPISGHRSVSWYQQTPGQGLQFLFEYFSETQRNKGNFPGRFSGRQFSNSRSEMNVSTLELGDSALYLCASSLALAESSYNEQFFGPGTRLTVL.